The rows below give T cell receptor beta chains drawn from one sample of a study of shared clonotypes between healthy human individuals. TCRdb keeps only in-frame clones here, not all; method: immunoSEQ multiplex PCR. Altogether some 900,000 clones are present, over 60% being singletons, with the ten largest covering over 1.3%. The specimen was memory CD4+ T cells sorted from blood. The receptors come from a man aged 18 to 29 in good health. Both conserved end residues are part of each CDR3. Fields, in order: CDR3 protein, clone size, D gene, J gene, V gene. D genes are given only for firm matches. The size field is filled for only some rows; it gives once, few, many or a size class.

cdr3_aa: CASSLFTSYEQYF; clone_size: NA; d_call: NA; j_call: TRBJ2-7; v_call: TRBV5-1
cdr3_aa: CASSDNNQPQHF; clone_size: NA; d_call: NA; j_call: TRBJ1-5; v_call: TRBV2
cdr3_aa: CASSLDPGGAREQYF; clone_size: NA; d_call: NA; j_call: TRBJ2-7; v_call: TRBV5-1
cdr3_aa: CASSFGAGSGPQETQYF; clone_size: NA; d_call: TRBD2; j_call: TRBJ2-5; v_call: TRBV5-1
cdr3_aa: CAWRALIGEKLFF; clone_size: NA; d_call: NA; j_call: TRBJ1-4; v_call: TRBV30
cdr3_aa: CASSASGGSTDTQYF; clone_size: NA; d_call: TRBD2; j_call: TRBJ2-3; v_call: TRBV7-9
cdr3_aa: CASSQTSGRTVTYNEQFF; clone_size: NA; d_call: TRBD2; j_call: TRBJ2-1; v_call: TRBV5-1
cdr3_aa: CASSPRTGYGYTF; clone_size: NA; d_call: TRBD1; j_call: TRBJ1-2; v_call: TRBV5-1
cdr3_aa: CASSLGLGLTDTQYF; clone_size: NA; d_call: NA; j_call: TRBJ2-3; v_call: TRBV11-2
cdr3_aa: CASSTLAGVSNEQFF; clone_size: NA; d_call: TRBD2; j_call: TRBJ2-1; v_call: TRBV19
cdr3_aa: CASSWVRGGYTF; clone_size: NA; d_call: NA; j_call: TRBJ1-2; v_call: TRBV11-2
cdr3_aa: CASSLALLNEQYF; clone_size: NA; d_call: NA; j_call: TRBJ2-7; v_call: TRBV7-6
cdr3_aa: CASSPRGGPRGETQYF; clone_size: NA; d_call: NA; j_call: TRBJ2-5; v_call: TRBV11-2
cdr3_aa: CASSLGGWDVSTDTQYF; clone_size: once; d_call: NA; j_call: TRBJ2-3; v_call: TRBV5-1
cdr3_aa: CASSLAGRLAQAEQFF; clone_size: few; d_call: TRBD2; j_call: TRBJ2-1; v_call: TRBV11-2
cdr3_aa: CASRPGLAGVWETQYF; clone_size: NA; d_call: TRBD2; j_call: TRBJ2-5; v_call: TRBV27
cdr3_aa: CASSLGVGTEAFF; clone_size: NA; d_call: NA; j_call: TRBJ1-1; v_call: TRBV7-2
cdr3_aa: CASSLAIGSGELFF; clone_size: NA; d_call: NA; j_call: TRBJ2-2; v_call: TRBV11-2
cdr3_aa: CASSLGQGIVNQPQHF; clone_size: once; d_call: NA; j_call: TRBJ1-5; v_call: TRBV5-6
cdr3_aa: CASSLLGMNTGELFF; clone_size: NA; d_call: NA; j_call: TRBJ2-2; v_call: TRBV6-6
cdr3_aa: CASSRAGGTYEQYF; clone_size: few; d_call: NA; j_call: TRBJ2-7; v_call: TRBV7-9
cdr3_aa: CASSLLAYTNEQYF; clone_size: once; d_call: TRBD2; j_call: TRBJ2-7; v_call: TRBV6-1
cdr3_aa: CASSYSNQGKTEAFF; clone_size: NA; d_call: NA; j_call: TRBJ1-1; v_call: TRBV6-5
cdr3_aa: CASSVASGTGAEQFF; clone_size: NA; d_call: TRBD1; j_call: TRBJ2-1; v_call: TRBV9
cdr3_aa: CASSVGPSGGSSYEQYF; clone_size: NA; d_call: TRBD2; j_call: TRBJ2-7; v_call: TRBV9
cdr3_aa: CASSLLRDTETQYF; clone_size: NA; d_call: NA; j_call: TRBJ2-5; v_call: TRBV7-9
cdr3_aa: CAISESWLWDSGNTEAFF; clone_size: NA; d_call: NA; j_call: TRBJ1-1; v_call: TRBV10-3
cdr3_aa: CASRGARTSGELFF; clone_size: once; d_call: NA; j_call: TRBJ2-2; v_call: TRBV6-1